The 25 T cell receptor beta chains given below trace back to one sample, sequenced in a study of T cell responses to AZD1222 COVID-19 vaccine. Sequencing used immunoSEQ multiplex PCR; TCRdb keeps in-frame clones, though not all of them. This sample has some 160,000 clones, with around 90% found just once. The starting material was peripheral blood, obtained 28 days after the second AZD1222 dose. The receptors come from an adult who received the AZD1222 COVID-19 vaccine.

V gene TRBV6-5 combines with J gene TRBJ2-1; the match to TRBD2 covers 11 bases. In germline, CDR1 is MNHEY, CDR2 SVGAGI. The trim removed 4 bases at V and 9 bases at J, leaving 11 bases unmatched. The CDR3 is 16 residues long. As DNA, the CDR3 is TGTGCCAGCAGTTCACCTCCTAGCGGGGGGTCGAGTGAGCAGTTCTTC. Amino acids: CASSSPPSGGSSEQFF.

The CDR3 DNA follows: TGCGCCAGCAGTGAAACCCAGGGCAGCCTCACTGAAGCTTTCTTT. Translating gives CASSETQGSLTEAFF. The V call is TRBV10-2, the J call TRBJ1-1, with D perhaps matching TRBD1 (5 bases). Trimming took off 3 bases at V and 4 bases at J, with 15 bases between the two ends. Germline lookup yields CDR1 WSHSY and CDR2 SAAADI. This CDR3 is 15 amino acids long.

CDR3 amino acids: CASSPGGGQISYEQYF. The CDR3 DNA reads TGCGCCAGCAGCCCCGGGGGGGGGCAAATATCCTACGAGCAGTACTTC. The chain carries TRBV5-1 and TRBJ2-7; 8 positions agree with TRBD2. Germline-derived CDR1 and CDR2 are SGHRS and YFSETQ. The CDR3 extends over 16 amino acids. Unmatched junction bases numbered 10, after V lost 4 bases and J lost 1 base.

This chain uses TRBV3-1 (or the pseudogene TRBV3-2) with TRBJ1-6, with D unclear. Trimming removed 3 bases at V and 9 bases at J, with 15 bases between. Germline V gene data show CDR1 as LGHDT and CDR2 as YNNKEL (reference sequence). The CDR3 is 15 amino acids. The DNA of the CDR3 is TGTGCCAGCAGCCACCCACCCTCTGTAGGTTCACCCCTCCACTTT. Encoded protein: CASSHPPSVGSPLHF.

This clone has only one observation. The rearrangement joins TRBV16 to TRBJ1-1; unclear D gene. The V end was cut by 4 bases, the J end by 0 bases, with 12 bases between. Germline loops: CDR1 KGHSY, CDR2 FQNENV. The CDR3 runs to 15 residues. CDR3 loop: CASSPDRYLNTEAFF. The CDR3, as DNA: TGTGCCAGCAGCCCCGATCGGTATTTGAACACTGAAGCTTTCTTT.

This chain connects TRBV2 to TRBJ1-6; 7 bases match TRBD1. In germline, CDR1 is SNHLY, CDR2 FYNNEI. V trimming: 4 bases; J trimming: 10 bases; junction bases outside the gene matches: 7. This CDR3 has 14 residues. Written as DNA, the CDR3 is TGTGCCAGCAGTGTTGGAGACAGGGTCTCACCCCTCCACTTT. Translating it yields CASSVGDRVSPLHF.

The chain employs TRBV4-1 and TRBJ2-7; 11 bases fit TRBD1. Germline loops: CDR1 MGHRA, CDR2 YSYEKL. V shed 5 bases and J 2 bases; nucleotides not matched to a gene: 8. The CDR3 is made up of 16 amino acids. The CDR3 sequence is CASSFVGQGVAYEQYF. CDR3 in DNA: TGCGCCAGCAGCTTCGTGGGACAGGGGGTCGCCTACGAGCAGTACTTC.

The CDR3 DNA sequence: TGTGCCAGCAGCATTATACCAGGGGGTGGCACTGAAGCTTTCTTT. It specifies CASSIIPGGGTEAFF. This rearrangement joins TRBV7-9 to TRBJ1-1, with 7 nucleotides matching TRBD1. The germline V gene encodes CDR1 SEHNR and CDR2 FQNEAQ (reference sequence). The V gene end was trimmed by 5 bases and the J gene end by 4 bases; junction bases not matched to a gene: 10. The CDR3 has 15 residues.

This clone has more than one count but fewer than ten. V usage is TRBV6-5 and J usage is TRBJ2-7; 7 positions match TRBD2. J lost 0 bases, V lost 8 bases, and 4 bases had no gene match. Germline V CDR1 and CDR2: MNHEY, SVGAGI. The CDR3 is 13 residues long. Here the CDR3 DNA reads TGTGCCAGCCGTAGCGGGTACTCCTACGAGCAGTACTTC. Translated, it gives CASRSGYSYEQYF.

J is TRBJ1-5 and V is TRBV5-4; D unclear. V was cut by 4 bases and J by 1 base, with 9 bases left in between. CDR3 length: 14 amino acids. Per the germline V gene, CDR1 is SGHNT and CDR2 is YYREEE (reference sequence). The CDR3, as DNA: TGTGCCAGCAGCGCCGGAGGGAGCAATCAGCCCCAGCATTTT. The encoded protein is CASSAGGSNQPQHF. Combining the CDR3 with reference TRBV5-4 and TRBJ1-5 gives the whole variable domain ETGVTQSPTHLIKTRGQQVTLRCSSQSGHNTVSWYQQALGQGPQFIFQYYREEENGRGNFPPRFSGLQFPNYSSELNVNALELDDSALYLCASSAGGSNQPQHFGDGTRLSIL.

This clone has only a few counts. J is TRBJ1-1 and V is TRBV10-2; D call uncertain. Between the trimmed V and J ends, which lost 0 bases and 0 bases, there was a span of 5 bases. CDR1 and CDR2 (germline): WSHSY, SAAADI. This CDR3 has 14 residues. The CDR3 DNA reads as TGCGCCAGCAGTGAGTCGTGGGTGAACACTGAAGCTTTCTTT. This gives the protein CASSESWVNTEAFF.

The chain joins TRBV19 to TRBJ1-3; D uncertain. The CDR3 runs to 13 residues. V lost 3 bases, J lost 5 bases, and 8 bases lay in between. Per the germline V gene, CDR1 is LNHDA and CDR2 is SQIVND (reference sequence). This chain's CDR3 is CASSIGGRNTIYF. CDR3 nucleotides: TGTGCCAGTAGTATTGGAGGGAGAAACACCATATATTTT. The full variable domain, rest sourced from reference TRBV19 and TRBJ1-3, is DGGITQSPKYLFRKEGQNVTLSCEQNLNHDAMYWYRQDPGQGLRLIYYSQIVNDFQKGDIAEGYSVSREKKESFPLTVTSAQKNPTAFYLCASSIGGRNTIYFGEGSWLTVV.

On this clone: The same CDR3 arises from other DNA sequences in this sample as well. The CDR3 is CASSLGGLQETQYF. The CDR3 DNA follows: TGTGCCAGCAGCTTAGGGGGCCTCCAAGAGACCCAGTACTTC. The chain joins TRBV7-9 to TRBJ2-5, with TRBD1 as a possible D gene (5 bases). V was clipped by 1 base and J by 1 base, with 7 bases between them. This CDR3 is 14 amino acids long. CDR1 is SEHNR and CDR2 is FQNEAQ in the germline V gene (reference sequence).

This clone was seen only once. The chain links TRBV7-9 to TRBJ1-3, with 9 bases that match TRBD1. Unmatched junction bases numbered 7, after V lost 5 bases and J lost 8 bases. Germline V gene data show CDR1 as SEHNR and CDR2 as FQNEAQ (reference sequence). The CDR3 totals 14 residues. This chain's CDR3 is CASSRGTGRDTIYF. In nucleotides, the CDR3 is TGTGCCAGCAGCCGGGGGACAGGGAGGGACACCATATATTTT.

The chain recombines TRBV19 with TRBJ1-3; 11 bases line up with TRBD1. The CDR3 spans 15 residues. Unmatched junction bases numbered 13, after V lost 10 bases and J lost 8 bases. Germline CDR1 is LNHDA and CDR2 is SQIVND (reference sequence). The chain's CDR3 is CATKRSGQGGDTIYF. The CDR3 DNA reads TGTGCCACTAAGAGGTCGGGACAGGGGGGTGACACCATATATTTT.

A single count supports this clone. This chain links TRBV28 with TRBJ1-3; D unclear. Germline lookup yields CDR1 MDHEN and CDR2 SYDVKM. The CDR3 length is 12 residues. V dropped 3 bases and J dropped 4 bases, with 4 bases sitting between them. CDR3 amino acids: CASSFMGNTIYF. In DNA form, the CDR3 reads TGTGCCAGCAGTTTCATGGGAAACACCATATATTTT.

The rearrangement uses TRBV9 and TRBJ2-1; D gene ambiguous. The CDR3 is 17 amino acids. Trimming removed 0 bases from V and 2 bases from J, with 15 bases in between. Germline CDR1 reads SGDLS; CDR2 reads YYNGEE. CDR3 in amino acids: CASSVESRVMTYNEQFF. The CDR3 coding sequence is TGTGCCAGCAGCGTAGAGTCAAGAGTTATGACCTACAATGAGCAGTTCTTC. The full variable domain, with the rest looked up from reference TRBV9 and TRBJ2-1, is DSGVTQTPKHLITATGQRVTLRCSPRSGDLSVYWYQQSLDQGLQFLIQYYNGEERAKGNILERFSAQQFPDLHSELNLSSLELGDSALYFCASSVESRVMTYNEQFFGPGTRLTVL.

The rearrangement links TRBV6-5 to TRBJ1-2; TRBD1 matches 8 bases. Trimming removed 6 bases from V and 7 bases from J; junction bases left unmatched: 10. Germline CDR1 MNHEY, CDR2 SVGAGI. The CDR3 is made up of 14 amino acids. CDR3 coding DNA: TGTGCCAGCAGCTACACAGGGGGTGGTATTGGCTACACCTTC. Its translation is CASSYTGGGIGYTF.

CDR3 DNA sequence: TGCGCCAGCAGCCCCGGACAGCTTCTTTATAGCAATCAGCCCCAGCATTTT. Translated: CASSPGQLLYSNQPQHF. The genes are TRBV4-1 and TRBJ1-5; a weak D match, TRBD1 (6 bases). V was pared by 4 bases and J by 0 bases, with 16 bases between. The CDR3 covers 17 residues. Germline loops: CDR1 MGHRA, CDR2 YSYEKL.

This clone was seen once. J is TRBJ1-2 and V is TRBV5-1; TRBD1 agrees at 9 bases. Germline lookup yields CDR1 SGHRS and CDR2 YFSETQ. The CDR3 is 15 amino acids. V was clipped by 0 bases and J by 4 bases; unmatched bases: 4. Here the CDR3 reads CASSLGTGEGYGYTF. CDR3 coding DNA: TGCGCCAGCAGCTTGGGGACAGGGGAAGGCTATGGCTACACCTTC. The variable domain in full, with the rest retrieved from reference TRBV5-1 and TRBJ1-2, is KAGVTQTPRYLIKTRGQQVTLSCSPISGHRSVSWYQQTPGQGLQFLFEYFSETQRNKGNFPGRFSGRQFSNSRSEMNVSTLELGDSALYLCASSLGTGEGYGYTFGSGTRLTVV.

This rearrangement joins TRBV7-2 to TRBJ2-1, with 10 bases aligning to TRBD2. Germline V gene sequence: CDR1 SGHTA, CDR2 FQGNSA. The CDR3 is 16 residues long. Trimming removed 2 bases from V and 9 bases from J; junction bases left unmatched: 10. CDR3 coding DNA: TGTGCCAGCAGCTTAAGGCCTAGCGGGGGTGGCGGTGAGCAGTTCTTC. This gives the protein CASSLRPSGGGGEQFF.

This clone has just a few counts. J is TRBJ2-7 and V is TRBV5-4; D may be TRBD1 (5 bases). The V gene lost 4 bases and the J gene lost 0 bases, with 11 bases spanning the gap. CDR3 length: 14 amino acids. Germline loops: CDR1 SGHNT, CDR2 YYREEE (reference sequence). The CDR3 DNA sequence: TGTGCCAGCAGCCCTGGACAAGGCTCCTACGAGCAGTACTTC. This gives the protein CASSPGQGSYEQYF.

This clone was recorded a few times. Written as DNA, the CDR3 is TGCGCCAGCAGCTCCAGACAGGGGGAGTCCTACGAGCAGTACTTC. Protein sequence: CASSSRQGESYEQYF. The rearrangement links TRBV5-1 to TRBJ2-7; 9 bases match TRBD1. Germline V gene lookup returns CDR1 SGHRS and CDR2 YFSETQ. This CDR3 comprises 15 residues. V was clipped by 3 bases and J by 1 base; unmatched bases: 5.

The CDR3 here is CASSDDLFWDRVLSYNEQFF. The DNA for the CDR3 is TGTGCCAGCAGTGATGATCTATTTTGGGACAGAGTACTCTCCTACAATGAGCAGTTCTTC. The V call is TRBV6-4, the J call TRBJ2-1; 7 bases are a match to TRBD1. With V trimmed by 3 bases and J by 0 bases, 17 bases remained unmatched. Germline V gene data show CDR1 as MRHNA and CDR2 as SNTAGT. There are 20 residues in the CDR3.

This sequence joins TRBV11-2 and TRBJ2-7; D possibly corresponds to TRBD1 (5 bases). Looked up from germline, CDR1 is SGHAT and CDR2 is FQNNGV. This CDR3 has 18 amino acids. Deletions cut 5 bases from V and 1 base from J, with 24 bases between. The CDR3: CASSLGVGQLYLSYEQYF. The CDR3 DNA reads TGTGCCAGCAGCCTAGGGGTAGGGCAGTTATATTTGTCCTACGAGCAGTACTTC.